These 15 T cell receptor beta chains were sequenced from one sample in a study of shared clonotypes between healthy human individuals. The data were produced by immunoSEQ multiplex PCR, yet TCRdb's version contains in-frame clones alone and is incomplete. Here the sample spans about 1.5 million clones, approximately 96% being singletons. The sequenced material came from naive CD4+ T cells sorted from blood. The subset denotes: CD45RA+ positively selected. The receptors stem from a man aged 25 to 40 in good health.

The CDR3 is CASSQRVGLAGVGDTQYF. Written as DNA, the CDR3 is TGTGCCAGCAGCCAAAGAGTGGGGCTAGCGGGAGTCGGAGATACGCAGTATTTT. The V call is TRBV14, the J call TRBJ2-3; 10 bases are a match to TRBD2. The CDR3 runs 18 residues. With 2 bases clipped from V and 5 bases from J, the junction kept 13 bases outside the gene matches. The germline V gene encodes CDR1 SGHDN and CDR2 FVKESK.

V is TRBV5-4 and J is TRBJ2-3; no clear D gene. Trimming left V 4 bases short and J 4 bases short, with 13 bases between. Per the germline V gene, CDR1 is SGHNT and CDR2 is YYREEE (reference sequence). The CDR3 consists of 14 residues. CDR3 region: CASSRISTADTQYF. The CDR3 nucleotides are TGTGCCAGCAGCCGTATTAGTACGGCAGATACGCAGTATTTT. Looking up the rest from reference TRBV5-4 and TRBJ2-3 gives the full variable domain: ETGVTQSPTHLIKTRGQQVTLRCSSQSGHNTVSWYQQALGQGPQFIFQYYREEENGRGNFPPRFSGLQFPNYSSELNVNALELDDSALYLCASSRISTADTQYFGPGTRLTVL.

V usage is TRBV28 and J usage is TRBJ1-2; D is uncertain. Per germline, CDR1 MDHEN and CDR2 SYDVKM. The CDR3 has 12 residues. V lost 6 bases and J lost 4, with 9 bases in between. The chain's CDR3 is CASRQDFYGYTF. The CDR3 DNA reads as TGTGCCAGCAGACAAGATTTCTATGGCTACACCTTC.

This chain connects TRBV29-1 to TRBJ2-5, with 10 positions matching TRBD2. Losses at the gene ends were 4 bases for V and 5 bases for J; bases not matched to a gene: 7. CDR3 length: 14 residues. Germline CDR1 SQVTM, CDR2 ANQGSEA. The CDR3 is CSVVTSGIRETQYF. The CDR3 coding sequence is TGCAGCGTTGTAACTAGCGGGATACGGGAGACCCAGTACTTC.

The chain carries TRBV25-1 and TRBJ2-1, with 8 bases that match TRBD2. After removal of 1 base from V and 8 bases from J, the junction contained 13 bases not matched to a gene. Germline CDR1 reads MGHDK; CDR2 reads SYGVNS. The CDR3 runs 17 residues. CDR3 nucleotide sequence: TGTGCCAGCAGTGAATCCCCACTAGCGGCCTTGAACTATGAGCAGTTCTTC. Encoded protein: CASSESPLAALNYEQFF.

Only one count was recorded for this clone. V is TRBV25-1 and J is TRBJ1-5, with a weak D call TRBD1 (5 bases). V was shortened by 6 bases and J by 0 bases, with 12 bases between the two germline ends. This CDR3 spans 15 amino acids. Germline CDR1 is MGHDK and CDR2 is SYGVNS. CDR3 in amino acids: CASSGDFNSNQPQHF. CDR3 DNA: TGTGCCAGCAGCGGGGACTTTAATAGCAATCAGCCCCAGCATTTT.

This chain joins TRBV5-1 and TRBJ1-2; D not certain. Germline CDR1 and CDR2: SGHRS and YFSETQ. V lost 0 bases, J lost 3 bases, and 6 bases lay in between. CDR3 size: 13 residues. CDR3 nucleotide sequence: TGCGCCAGCAGCTTGGATGCGGACTATGGCTACACCTTC. Translation gives CASSLDADYGYTF. The variable domain in full, with the rest retrieved from reference TRBV5-1 and TRBJ1-2, is KAGVTQTPRYLIKTRGQQVTLSCSPISGHRSVSWYQQTPGQGLQFLFEYFSETQRNKGNFPGRFSGRQFSNSRSEMNVSTLELGDSALYLCASSLDADYGYTFGSGTRLTVV.

As concerns this clone: The sample has other DNA sequences that encode this CDR3 too. The V gene is TRBV30, the J gene TRBJ1-2; tentatively, D is TRBD1 (6 bases). CDR3 length: 11 amino acids. Germline values: CDR1 GTSNPN, CDR2 SVGIG (reference sequence). With 0 bases removed from V and 7 bases from J, the gap between germline ends came to 6 bases. The CDR3 nucleotides are TGTGCCTGGAGTGTACAGGGTGGCTACACCTTC. This gives the protein CAWSVQGGYTF.

This clone was counted a single time. V usage is TRBV11-2 and J usage is TRBJ2-3; 7 nucleotides match TRBD2. The trim removed 5 bases at V and 3 bases at J, leaving 8 bases unmatched. CDR1 SGHAT and CDR2 FQNNGV come from the germline V gene. This CDR3 region has 15 residues. The CDR3 bases are TGTGCCAGCAGCCCCCGACTAGCCAGTACAGATACGCAGTATTTT. Amino acid sequence: CASSPRLASTDTQYF. The whole variable domain, remainder taken from reference TRBV11-2 and TRBJ2-3, is EAGVAQSPRYKIIEKRQSVAFWCNPISGHATLYWYQQILGQGPKLLIQFQNNGVVDDSQLPKDRFSAERLKGVDSTLKIQPAKLEDSAVYLCASSPRLASTDTQYFGPGTRLTVL.

The rearrangement joins TRBV5-6 to TRBJ2-3, with D unclear. The V end lost 0 bases, the J end lost 0 bases, and 14 bases lay between the germline ends. The CDR3 loop spans 17 amino acids. CDR1 SGHDT and CDR2 YYEEEE come from the germline V gene. Here the CDR3 reads CASSLVAFYESTDTQYF. DNA of the CDR3: TGTGCCAGCAGCTTGGTGGCGTTCTATGAGAGCACAGATACGCAGTATTTT.

The gene calls are TRBV4-1 and TRBJ1-2; tentatively, D is TRBD1 (5 bases). The germline gives CDR1 MGHRA, CDR2 YSYEKL. The CDR3 runs 14 residues. The V gene lost 6 bases and the J gene lost 8 bases, with 19 bases spanning the gap. CDR3 in DNA: TGCGCCAGCAGTACCGCCACTGGGACGGGCGGCTACACCTTC. Amino acid sequence: CASSTATGTGGYTF.

This clone was observed once. V and J are TRBV18 and TRBJ1-1; TRBD1 might be the D (6 bases). Germline CDR1 is KGHSH and CDR2 is LQKENI. The germline V and J ends were trimmed by 3 bases and 10 bases, with 9 bases remaining between them. The CDR3 is 11 amino acids. The CDR3 DNA sequence: TGTGCCAGCTCACCCGGGGGGCTAGCTTTCTTT. This gives the protein CASSPGGLAFF.

The chain combines TRBV5-4 with TRBJ2-1; 10 bases align to TRBD1. With 4 bases clipped from V and 1 base from J, the junction kept 2 bases outside the gene matches. This CDR3 contains 15 residues. The germline V gene has CDR1 SGHNT and CDR2 YYREEE (reference sequence). The CDR3 region is CASSADRGSYNEQFF. The CDR3 nucleotides are TGTGCCAGCAGCGCGGACAGGGGGTCCTACAATGAGCAGTTCTTC.

The J gene is TRBJ1-1, the V gene TRBV7-9; 7 bases line up with TRBD1. The trim removed 6 bases at V and 0 bases at J, leaving 7 bases unmatched. The CDR3 consists of 15 residues. CDR1 and CDR2 (germline): SEHNR, FQNEAQ (reference sequence). DNA of the CDR3: TGTGCCAGCAGTCTCCAGGGGGGCCTGAACACTGAAGCTTTCTTT. Protein sequence: CASSLQGGLNTEAFF.

The rearrangement joins TRBV28 to TRBJ2-7, with TRBD2 identical over 9 bases. Trimming cost V 7 bases and J 6 bases; bases outside gene matches: 16. The germline V gene encodes CDR1 MDHEN and CDR2 SYDVKM. The CDR3 length is 16 residues. In nucleotides, the CDR3 is TGTGCCAGCACCATTAGCGGGAGTAAAATATTTGGCGAGCAGTACTTC. Translating it yields CASTISGSKIFGEQYF.